Listed below are T cell receptor beta chains from one sample, sequenced in a study of T cell clonotyping in hematopoietic cell transplantation. TCRdb keeps only in-frame clones here, not all; method: immunoSEQ multiplex PCR. The table records 35,000 to 45,000 clones, roughly 92% of them present only once. The material sequenced was peripheral blood mononuclear cells. The receptors here all came from a woman between 45 and 60 years old in good health. Some clones in this sample may be carry-over from other donors' samples. Both conserved end residues are part of each CDR3. Each record gives: clone size, V gene, J gene, D gene, CDR3 DNA, CDR3 protein. The D gene is left open where the match is weak. For some rows the clone size is stated as once, few or many, or as a class when expanded; others skip it.

clone_size: .
v_call: TRBV2
j_call: TRBJ1-5
d_call: .
cdr3_nt: TGTGCCAGCAGACAGGGTTTTTGGCAGCCCCAGCATTTT
cdr3_aa: CASRQGFWQPQHF

clone_size: .
v_call: TRBV5-1
j_call: TRBJ1-5
d_call: TRBD1
cdr3_nt: TGCGCCAGCAGCCCGGGACAGGGAGGTCGAAGCAATCAGCCCCAGCATTTT
cdr3_aa: CASSPGQGGRSNQPQHF

clone_size: .
v_call: TRBV11-3
j_call: TRBJ2-3
d_call: .
cdr3_nt: TGTGCCAGCAGCTTCGACAACACAGATACGCAGTATTTT
cdr3_aa: CASSFDNTDTQYF

clone_size: .
v_call: TRBV4-3
j_call: TRBJ2-5
d_call: .
cdr3_nt: TGCGCCAGCAGCCAATCTCCCCTTTTTGGCCCTCAAGAGACCCAGTACTTC
cdr3_aa: CASSQSPLFGPQETQYF

clone_size: .
v_call: TRBV6-5
j_call: TRBJ1-5
d_call: .
cdr3_nt: TGTGCCAGCAGCAGGTCCCTTTATCAGCCCCAGCATTTT
cdr3_aa: CASSRSLYQPQHF

clone_size: .
v_call: TRBV3-1/TRBV3-2
j_call: TRBJ2-3
d_call: .
cdr3_nt: TGTGCCAGCAGCCCCCCGCAGTATTTT
cdr3_aa: CASSPPQYF

clone_size: .
v_call: TRBV7-2
j_call: TRBJ1-6
d_call: TRBD1
cdr3_nt: TGTGCCAGCAGCTTAGGCCGGGACAGGCTCTATAATTCACCCCTCCACTTT
cdr3_aa: CASSLGRDRLYNSPLHF

clone_size: few
v_call: TRBV5-1
j_call: TRBJ2-7
d_call: .
cdr3_nt: TGCGCCAGCAGCACAGGACAGCGAGCGGAGCAGTACTTC
cdr3_aa: CASSTGQRAEQYF

clone_size: .
v_call: TRBV9
j_call: TRBJ1-3
d_call: .
cdr3_nt: TGTGCCAGCAGCGTCATGGGGGGCTCTGGAAACACCATATATTTT
cdr3_aa: CASSVMGGSGNTIYF

clone_size: .
v_call: TRBV4-1
j_call: TRBJ1-1
d_call: .
cdr3_nt: TGCGCCAGCAGCCCCGCGGGGGCGCGGGACACTGAAGCTTTCTTT
cdr3_aa: CASSPAGARDTEAFF

clone_size: .
v_call: TRBV9
j_call: TRBJ2-1
d_call: .
cdr3_nt: TGTGCCAGCAGCGTAGAGGGGTACAATGAGCAGTTCTTC
cdr3_aa: CASSVEGYNEQFF

clone_size: .
v_call: TRBV19
j_call: TRBJ1-1
d_call: .
cdr3_nt: TGTGCCAGTAGTAGGCGCGGTATCGTCGACGACACTGAAGCTTTCTTT
cdr3_aa: CASSRRGIVDDTEAFF

clone_size: .
v_call: TRBV27
j_call: TRBJ1-1
d_call: TRBD1
cdr3_nt: TGTGCCAGCAGTTCCTCCCCTGGGCTCCAGGGGGCAGCCATGAACACTGAAGCTTTCTTT
cdr3_aa: CASSSSPGLQGAAMNTEAFF

clone_size: .
v_call: TRBV7-2
j_call: TRBJ2-2
d_call: .
cdr3_nt: TGTGCCAGCAGCTTATCGGTTACCGGGGAGCTGTTTTTT
cdr3_aa: CASSLSVTGELFF

clone_size: .
v_call: TRBV11-2
j_call: TRBJ2-5
d_call: .
cdr3_nt: TGTGCCAGCAGCTTAGTTCCGGGCCGGGAGACCCAGTACTTC
cdr3_aa: CASSLVPGRETQYF

clone_size: .
v_call: TRBV5-4
j_call: TRBJ2-3
d_call: .
cdr3_nt: TGTGCCAGCAGCACGGGGGCTGGAGATACGCAGTATTTT
cdr3_aa: CASSTGAGDTQYF

clone_size: .
v_call: TRBV9
j_call: TRBJ2-7
d_call: TRBD1
cdr3_nt: TGTGCCAGCAGCGTAGGACAGGGGACCTACGAGCAGTACTTC
cdr3_aa: CASSVGQGTYEQYF

clone_size: .
v_call: TRBV7-9
j_call: TRBJ1-2
d_call: TRBD1
cdr3_nt: TGTGCCAGCCAGGGGGGGCGGTATGGCTACACCTTC
cdr3_aa: CASQGGRYGYTF

clone_size: .
v_call: TRBV5-8
j_call: TRBJ1-2
d_call: TRBD1
cdr3_nt: TGTGCCAGCAGCGTGTTGACAGGGATCAACTATGGCTACACCTTC
cdr3_aa: CASSVLTGINYGYTF

clone_size: once
v_call: TRBV7-9
j_call: TRBJ2-5
d_call: .
cdr3_nt: TGTGCCAGCAGCTTGGGGATGGCGGGGGCGGAGACCCAGTACTTC
cdr3_aa: CASSLGMAGAETQYF

clone_size: .
v_call: TRBV6-1
j_call: TRBJ1-4
d_call: TRBD1
cdr3_nt: TGTGCCAGCAACCACAGGGGGCTGGCTAATGAAAAACTGTTTTTT
cdr3_aa: CASNHRGLANEKLFF

clone_size: .
v_call: TRBV4-1
j_call: TRBJ2-3
d_call: .
cdr3_nt: TGCGCCAGTAGGGATCTGGCGAGCACAGATACGCAGTATTTT
cdr3_aa: CASRDLASTDTQYF

clone_size: once
v_call: TRBV10-3
j_call: TRBJ1-4
d_call: .
cdr3_nt: TGTGCCATCAGTGAGTCGACAGCCTATGATGAAAAACTGTTTTTT
cdr3_aa: CAISESTAYDEKLFF

clone_size: .
v_call: TRBV5-4
j_call: TRBJ2-2
d_call: .
cdr3_nt: TGTGCCAGCAGCTTGTTCTACCGATCCGGGGAGCTGTTTTTT
cdr3_aa: CASSLFYRSGELFF

clone_size: .
v_call: TRBV5-1
j_call: TRBJ2-3
d_call: TRBD2
cdr3_nt: TGCGCCAGCAGCTTCGGGGGGTACACAGATACGCAGTATTTT
cdr3_aa: CASSFGGYTDTQYF

clone_size: .
v_call: TRBV11-2
j_call: TRBJ1-1
d_call: .
cdr3_nt: TGTGCCAGCACCCTGCGGCCAGGGCGCGTCACTGAAGCTTTCTTT
cdr3_aa: CASTLRPGRVTEAFF

clone_size: .
v_call: TRBV7-9
j_call: TRBJ2-7
d_call: TRBD1
cdr3_nt: TGTGCCAGCAGCCGGGACAGGGGCTACGAGCAGTACTTC
cdr3_aa: CASSRDRGYEQYF

clone_size: .
v_call: TRBV30
j_call: TRBJ2-7
d_call: .
cdr3_nt: TGTGCCTGGACCAACGGGGACTCCTACGAGCAGTACTTC
cdr3_aa: CAWTNGDSYEQYF

clone_size: .
v_call: TRBV29-1
j_call: TRBJ2-7
d_call: .
cdr3_nt: TGCAGCGTTGGTCACTTTACCTACGAGCAGTACTTC
cdr3_aa: CSVGHFTYEQYF

clone_size: .
v_call: TRBV2
j_call: TRBJ2-7
d_call: TRBD1
cdr3_nt: TGTGCCAGATCTACCGCCAGGGGGCTAGAGCAGTACTTC
cdr3_aa: CARSTARGLEQYF

clone_size: .
v_call: TRBV11-3
j_call: TRBJ2-3
d_call: TRBD2
cdr3_nt: TGTGCCAGCAGCTTAAGGGGAGCTAGCGGGGATCCCCACACAGATACGCAGTATTTT
cdr3_aa: CASSLRGASGDPHTDTQYF

clone_size: .
v_call: TRBV2
j_call: TRBJ2-7
d_call: .
cdr3_nt: TGTGCCAGCAGTGACCCCAGCTACGAGCAGTACTTC
cdr3_aa: CASSDPSYEQYF

clone_size: .
v_call: TRBV6-5
j_call: TRBJ2-1
d_call: TRBD1
cdr3_nt: TGTGCCAGCAGTTACCCTCCGACAGGGAAGCAGTTCTTC
cdr3_aa: CASSYPPTGKQFF

clone_size: .
v_call: TRBV7-2
j_call: TRBJ1-1
d_call: .
cdr3_nt: TGTGCCAGCAGCTTAGGGACGGTAATGAACACTGAAGCTTTCTTT
cdr3_aa: CASSLGTVMNTEAFF

clone_size: .
v_call: TRBV9
j_call: TRBJ2-3
d_call: TRBD2
cdr3_nt: TGTGCCAGCAGCGTAGAGCCTAGCGGGGGGGCCACAGATACGCAGTATTTT
cdr3_aa: CASSVEPSGGATDTQYF

clone_size: .
v_call: TRBV19
j_call: TRBJ1-1
d_call: TRBD1
cdr3_nt: TGTGCCAGTAGTATCGGGACAGGTGGCAAGGCTGAAGCTTTCTTT
cdr3_aa: CASSIGTGGKAEAFF

clone_size: .
v_call: TRBV6-1
j_call: TRBJ2-4
d_call: .
cdr3_nt: TGTGCCAGCAGTGGGAGTCAGGGCTACATTCAGTACTTC
cdr3_aa: CASSGSQGYIQYF

clone_size: .
v_call: TRBV6-5
j_call: TRBJ2-7
d_call: .
cdr3_nt: TGTGCCAGCAGTTTTAGCTCCTACGAGCAGTACTTC
cdr3_aa: CASSFSSYEQYF

clone_size: .
v_call: TRBV30
j_call: TRBJ1-1
d_call: .
cdr3_nt: TGTGCCTGGAGTGGGGGGATTGCCACTGAAGCTTTCTTT
cdr3_aa: CAWSGGIATEAFF

clone_size: .
v_call: TRBV10-3
j_call: TRBJ2-2
d_call: TRBD1
cdr3_nt: TGTGCCATCAGTGAGACAGGGGAGAACACCGGGGAGCTGTTTTTT
cdr3_aa: CAISETGENTGELFF

clone_size: .
v_call: TRBV5-4
j_call: TRBJ2-7
d_call: TRBD1
cdr3_nt: TGTGCCAGCAGCTTGGAGACAGGGTCCCCCTTTTACTTC
cdr3_aa: CASSLETGSPFYF

clone_size: .
v_call: TRBV6-5
j_call: TRBJ1-2
d_call: .
cdr3_nt: TGTGCCAGCAGTTACAAAGGAGGCTACACCTTC
cdr3_aa: CASSYKGGYTF

clone_size: .
v_call: TRBV2
j_call: TRBJ2-7
d_call: .
cdr3_nt: TGTGCCAGCAGTGAAGTAGGCCCGGAGGAGTACTTC
cdr3_aa: CASSEVGPEEYF

clone_size: .
v_call: TRBV27
j_call: TRBJ2-1
d_call: TRBD2
cdr3_nt: TGTGCCAGCAGTTCAAATAGCGGGGGGGGAGGTGAGCAGTTCTTC
cdr3_aa: CASSSNSGGGGEQFF

clone_size: .
v_call: TRBV4-1
j_call: TRBJ1-5
d_call: .
cdr3_nt: TGCGCCAGCAGCAGGGGAGGGTTGCAGCCCCAGCATTTT
cdr3_aa: CASSRGGLQPQHF

clone_size: .
v_call: TRBV7-2
j_call: TRBJ1-2
d_call: TRBD1
cdr3_nt: TGTGCCAGCAGCTTAGATAGGACAGGCGGCTACACCTTC
cdr3_aa: CASSLDRTGGYTF

clone_size: .
v_call: TRBV4-2
j_call: TRBJ1-5
d_call: TRBD1
cdr3_nt: TGTGCCAGCAGCCAGGACGGACAGGGGGGAAATCAGCCCCAGCATTTT
cdr3_aa: CASSQDGQGGNQPQHF

clone_size: .
v_call: TRBV27
j_call: TRBJ1-5
d_call: .
cdr3_nt: TGTGCCAGCAGTTTCCTAGGAACCGACAATCAGCCCCAGCATTTT
cdr3_aa: CASSFLGTDNQPQHF

clone_size: .
v_call: TRBV6-5
j_call: TRBJ2-7
d_call: .
cdr3_nt: TGTGCCAGCAGTCCGGGGCCGGAATACGAGCAGTACTTC
cdr3_aa: CASSPGPEYEQYF

clone_size: .
v_call: TRBV9
j_call: TRBJ1-4
d_call: .
cdr3_nt: TGTGCCAGCAGCGGAGGATCAACTAATGAAAAACTGTTTTTT
cdr3_aa: CASSGGSTNEKLFF